These 27 T cell receptor beta chains were sequenced from one sample in a study of OX40 agonist ivuxolimab in advanced cancers. Here immunoSEQ multiplex PCR was the method, and the copy in TCRdb shows in-frame clones only, minus some. The table includes around 110,000 clones, 80% to 95% detected once. The specimen was CD4+ or CD8+ T cells sorted from blood, collected in a trial of the OX40 agonist ivuxolimab. The origin of the receptors is an adult with an advanced solid tumor such as melanoma, head and neck, liver or kidney cancer.

The genes are TRBV7-2 and TRBJ1-5; D uncertain. The CDR3 runs 12 residues. From germline, CDR1 is SGHTA and CDR2 FQGNSA. V shed 2 bases and J shed 7 bases, with 6 bases lying between them. The CDR3 DNA sequence: TGTGCCAGCAGCTTACTGGGGCAGCCCCAGCATTTT. Amino acids: CASSLLGQPQHF.

This clone was counted once. This rearrangement joins TRBV4-1 to TRBJ1-1; D is unclear. This CDR3 spans 14 amino acids. Trimming left V 1 base short and J 0 bases short, with 6 bases between. Germline V gene data show CDR1 as MGHRA and CDR2 as YSYEKL. CDR3 loop: CASSQGPLNTEAFF. The CDR3 DNA reads TGCGCCAGCAGCCAAGGACCCTTGAACACTGAAGCTTTCTTT.

The V gene is TRBV7-2, the J gene TRBJ2-1, with D possibly called TRBD1 or TRBD2 (5 bases each). The V end was cut by 5 bases, the J end by 7 bases, with 27 bases between. Germline lookup yields CDR1 SGHTA and CDR2 FQGNSA. The CDR3 length is 18 residues. The CDR3 is CASSPRTTGGLTGNEQFF. The CDR3 DNA sequence: TGTGCCAGCAGCCCACGGACAACCGGCGGACTTACGGGGAATGAGCAGTTCTTC.

The chain employs TRBV18 and TRBJ1-3; 8 bases agree with TRBD1. The germline V gene encodes CDR1 KGHSH and CDR2 LQKENI. The V gene end was trimmed by 3 bases and the J gene end by 0 bases; junction bases not matched to a gene: 10. This CDR3 has 18 residues. CDR3 in amino acids: CASSPYGQGASSGNTIYF. The CDR3 DNA follows: TGTGCCAGCTCACCCTACGGACAGGGCGCTTCCTCTGGAAACACCATATATTTT. The variable domain in full, with the rest retrieved from reference TRBV18 and TRBJ1-3, is NAGVMQNPRHLVRRRGQEARLRCSPMKGHSHVYWYRQLPEEGLKFMVYLQKENIIDESGMPKERFSAEFPKEGPSILRIQQVVRGDSAAYFCASSPYGQGASSGNTIYFGEGSWLTVV.

This chain uses TRBV18 with TRBJ2-3; TRBD2 is a possible D gene (5 bases). The CDR3 is made up of 13 amino acids. CDR1 is KGHSH, CDR2 LQKENI, per germline. The V and J ends lost 6 bases and 2 bases respectively, with 9 bases between them. The DNA of the CDR3 is TGTGCCAGCTCGAGAGGGAACACAGATACGCAGTATTTT. Encoded protein: CASSRGNTDTQYF.

The chain links TRBV10-3 to TRBJ2-7; D gene unclear. The CDR3 has 13 residues. Germline assignment: CDR1 ENHRY and CDR2 SYGVKD. The ends were cut back, 3 bases at V and 5 bases at J, with 11 bases in the middle. CDR3 protein: CAISDQVAHEQYF. The CDR3 bases are TGTGCCATCAGTGACCAGGTTGCCCACGAGCAGTACTTC.

The chain uses TRBV29-1 and TRBJ1-2; no clear D. The length of the CDR3 is 12 residues. Germline CDR1 SQVTM, CDR2 ANQGSEA. V was pared by 3 bases and J by 8 bases, with 13 bases between. The CDR3 bases are TGCAGCGTTGACCTTCAACGGAGCGGCTACACCTTC. Translation: CSVDLQRSGYTF.

V gene TRBV4-1 combines with J gene TRBJ2-5, with D possibly being TRBD2 (5 bases). V gave up 2 bases and J gave up 2 bases, with 21 bases separating them. Germline V CDR1 and CDR2: MGHRA, YSYEKL. The CDR3 contains 18 residues. The CDR3 sequence is CASSQLTPGLNRQETQYF. In DNA form, the CDR3 reads TGCGCCAGCAGCCAACTAACCCCCGGACTCAACCGACAAGAGACCCAGTACTTC.

In this sample, this clone turned up once. The chain couples TRBV27 to TRBJ2-5, with 7 bases fitting TRBD2. The germline V gene has CDR1 MNHEY and CDR2 SMNVEV (reference sequence). This CDR3 comprises 16 residues. J was trimmed by 4 bases and V by 5 bases; bases with no gene match: 13. CDR3 nucleotides: TGTGCCAGCAGTCCCCAACGGCAGCGGGGCCCAGAGACCCAGTACTTC. It codes for CASSPQRQRGPETQYF.

The CDR3 nucleotides are TGTGCCAGCAGCGTGAGAGACAGGCCATATAATTCACCCCTCCACTTT. It codes for CASSVRDRPYNSPLHF. The gene calls are TRBV9 and TRBJ1-6, with a tentative D call TRBD1 (6 bases). Germline CDR1 SGDLS, CDR2 YYNGEE. Trimming removed 2 bases from V and 4 bases from J, with 13 bases in between. CDR3 length: 16 amino acids. Variable domain in full (rest from reference TRBV9 and TRBJ1-6): DSGVTQTPKHLITATGQRVTLRCSPRSGDLSVYWYQQSLDQGLQFLIQYYNGEERAKGNILERFSAQQFPDLHSELNLSSLELGDSALYFCASSVRDRPYNSPLHFGNGTRLTVT.

This rearrangement joins TRBV10-3 to TRBJ1-4; D uncertain. The CDR3 runs to 13 residues. Germline CDR1 reads ENHRY; CDR2 reads SYGVKD. V was trimmed by 2 bases and J by 5 bases, leaving 6 bases between them. CDR3 in DNA: TGTGCCATCAGTGAGCGATCGAATGAAAAACTGTTTTTT. Protein sequence: CAISERSNEKLFF.

J is TRBJ2-5 and V is TRBV18; D gene uncertain. Germline V gene lookup returns CDR1 KGHSH and CDR2 LQKENI. The V gene lost 1 base and the J gene lost 5 bases, with 5 bases spanning the gap. The CDR3 loop spans 12 amino acids. In DNA, the CDR3 is TGTGCCAGCTCACCACAAAAGGAGACCCAGTACTTC. It yields the protein CASSPQKETQYF.

The chain joins TRBV19 to TRBJ2-7; possibly TRBD1 for D (6 bases). Germline CDR1 is LNHDA and CDR2 is SQIVND (reference sequence). V shed 6 bases and J shed 0 bases, with 12 bases lying between them. The CDR3 runs to 14 residues. CDR3 residues: CASRDRHPSYEQYF. The CDR3 DNA reads as TGTGCCAGTAGGGACAGACACCCCTCCTACGAGCAGTACTTC. Together with reference TRBV19 and TRBJ2-7, the CDR3 gives the full variable domain: DGGITQSPKYLFRKEGQNVTLSCEQNLNHDAMYWYRQDPGQGLRLIYYSQIVNDFQKGDIAEGYSVSREKKESFPLTVTSAQKNPTAFYLCASRDRHPSYEQYFGPGTRLTVT.

This chain uses TRBV6-5 with TRBJ1-2, with a weak D call TRBD1 (5 bases). The V gene lost 4 bases and the J gene lost 1 base, with 16 bases spanning the gap. Germline-derived CDR1 and CDR2 are MNHEY and SVGAGI. The CDR3 consists of 16 residues. CDR3 loop: CASSSPSGRGNYGYTF. The CDR3 DNA reads TGTGCCAGCAGTTCCCCGAGTGGGAGGGGTAACTATGGCTACACCTTC.

The V and J genes are TRBV11-2 and TRBJ2-5; TRBD2 matches at 7 bases. Per the germline V gene, CDR1 is SGHAT and CDR2 is FQNNGV. This CDR3 has 15 residues. With V trimmed by 4 bases and J by 5 bases, 10 bases remained unmatched. DNA of the CDR3: TGTGCCAGCAGCTCTCTGGGGCTAGCGGTGGAGACCCAGTACTTC. Encoded protein: CASSSLGLAVETQYF.

The gene calls are TRBV7-3 and TRBJ2-1; 11 positions agree with TRBD2. The V and J ends lost 5 bases and 7 bases, in that order; junction bases with no gene match: 7. CDR1 is SGHTA, CDR2 FQGTGA, per germline. The CDR3 is 15 residues long. The CDR3 DNA reads as TGTGCCAGCAGCCCCACTAGCGGGAGAACGAATGAGCAGTTCTTC. It translates to CASSPTSGRTNEQFF.

The gene calls are TRBV19 and TRBJ1-1, with 12 bases fitting TRBD1. The V and J ends lost 5 bases and 6 bases, in that order; junction bases with no gene match: 4. The length of the CDR3 is 14 residues. Germline V CDR1 and CDR2: LNHDA, SQIVND (reference sequence). CDR3 nucleotide sequence: TGTGCCAGTAGTCTGGGACAGGGGGCTTCTGAAGCTTTCTTT. Translated, it gives CASSLGQGASEAFF.

The rearrangement joins TRBV6-5 to TRBJ1-1; unclear D gene. V was clipped by 2 bases and J by 1 base, with 14 bases between them. The CDR3 is 16 amino acids. Germline V gene lookup returns CDR1 MNHEY and CDR2 SVGAGI. The CDR3: CASSYGVGYKNTEAFF. The CDR3 bases are TGTGCCAGCAGTTACGGGGTAGGGTATAAGAACACTGAAGCTTTCTTT.

V is TRBV11-2 and J is TRBJ1-3, with D unclear. Per germline, CDR1 SGHAT and CDR2 FQNNGV. The ends were cut back, 5 bases at V and 3 bases at J, with 11 bases in the middle. CDR3 length: 14 amino acids. The CDR3 bases are TGTGCCAGCAGCAGGGTGCGAAGTGGAAACACCATATATTTT. It encodes CASSRVRSGNTIYF.

The V gene is TRBV4-1, the J gene TRBJ2-7, with D possibly matching TRBD2 (5 bases). Per germline, CDR1 MGHRA and CDR2 YSYEKL. V lost 0 bases, J lost 6 bases, and 15 bases lay in between. The CDR3 covers 15 residues. The CDR3 DNA is TGCGCCAGCAGCCAAGATAAAGCGGTTCTCCCCGAGCAGTACTTC. Translated: CASSQDKAVLPEQYF.

The chain employs TRBV7-6 and TRBJ2-1; 11 positions match TRBD2. Looked up from germline, CDR1 is SGHVS and CDR2 is FNYEAQ. The CDR3 is 18 amino acids. The V segment lost 3 bases and the J segment 2 bases; nucleotides outside the gene matches: 9. This chain's CDR3 is CASSLELAGVPPYNEQFF. The CDR3 coding sequence is TGTGCCAGCAGCTTGGAACTAGCGGGAGTCCCCCCCTACAATGAGCAGTTCTTC.

The genes are TRBV19 and TRBJ2-2; no reliable D call. The CDR3 contains 13 residues. V lost 7 bases, J lost 1 base, and 7 bases lay in between. Germline CDR1 reads LNHDA; CDR2 reads SQIVND (reference sequence). CDR3 in DNA: TGTGCCAGTAATAGGGTGAACACCGGGGAGCTGTTTTTT. It codes for CASNRVNTGELFF.

This chain joins TRBV28 and TRBJ1-2; maybe TRBD1 (5 bases). The germline V gene has CDR1 MDHEN and CDR2 SYDVKM. Trimming shortened V by 6 bases and J by 7 bases, and 12 bases separated the two germline ends. The CDR3 runs 12 residues. CDR3 nucleotides: TGTGCCAGCAGACCTTCCGGGGGTGGCTACACCTTC. Its protein is CASRPSGGGYTF.

The CDR3: CASSPQPHSGETQYF. CDR3 bases: TGTGCCAGCTCACCACAACCTCATTCTGGGGAGACCCAGTACTTC. This sequence joins TRBV18 and TRBJ2-5; no reliable D call. In germline, CDR1 is KGHSH, CDR2 LQKENI. This CDR3 spans 15 amino acids. V lost 1 base and J 5 bases, leaving 14 bases between the germline ends. Full variable domain (remainder filled in from reference TRBV18 and TRBJ2-5): NAGVMQNPRHLVRRRGQEARLRCSPMKGHSHVYWYRQLPEEGLKFMVYLQKENIIDESGMPKERFSAEFPKEGPSILRIQQVVRGDSAAYFCASSPQPHSGETQYFGPGTRLLVL.

V gene TRBV5-4 combines with J gene TRBJ2-3, with a weak D call TRBD1 (6 bases). The CDR3 contains 14 residues. Germline CDR1 SGHNT, CDR2 YYREEE (reference sequence). V lost 4 bases to trimming and J lost 0 bases, with 9 bases between them. As DNA, the CDR3 is TGTGCCAGCAGCCGAGGACAGAGCACAGATACGCAGTATTTT. Translation gives CASSRGQSTDTQYF.

This clone came up a few times. The chain couples TRBV7-9 to TRBJ1-1, with D possibly being TRBD1 (5 bases). The V gene lost 6 bases and the J gene lost 3 bases, with 14 bases spanning the gap. The CDR3 is 14 residues long. Germline V CDR1 and CDR2: SEHNR, FQNEAQ (reference sequence). The CDR3 reads CASSLMAGHTEAFF. The CDR3 DNA follows: TGTGCCAGCAGTTTAATGGCGGGGCACACTGAAGCTTTCTTT.

This clone was observed a single time. The CDR3 DNA reads TGTGCCAGCAGCCCAAGGGGCAGCCTCGGAGGGGGCTACACCTTC. Protein: CASSPRGSLGGGYTF. The chain is built from TRBV14 and TRBJ1-2; D might be TRBD1 (5 bases). CDR1 and CDR2 from the germline V gene are SGHDN and FVKESK. The CDR3 contains 15 residues. Trimming pared 4 bases from V and 8 bases from J, leaving 20 bases between.